One TCR beta chain is described in this entry. The antigen remains unidentified. Germline assignment: CDR1 SGHRS and CDR2 YFSETQ. V lost 4 bases, J lost 4 bases, and 21 bases lay in between. The CDR3 runs 16 residues. The study reverse transcribed the entire isolated RNA, so it sequenced expressed TCRB transcripts. The assay was immunoSEQ multiplex PCR, and TCRdb's table has in-frame clones only and misses some. The data show 100,000 to 150,000 clones, with approximately 10% seen just once and around 0.75% held by the top ten. This sample is drawn from a study of beta chain features in type 1 diabetes. Findings and limits, study-wide: Equally in patients and controls, PCR might preferentially amplify shorter templates. For patients, the naive, central memory and Treg TCRB repertoires appeared more alike than for healthy donors. In type 1 diabetes patients, VDJ junctions had fewer insertions; deletions at these junctions were more frequent. Shorter TCRB CDR3s, moderately but significantly so, were found in Type 1 diabetes patients in all four CD4+ subsets.

Sequencing was performed on central memory CD4+ T cells from blood. The V and J genes are TRBV5-1 and TRBJ2-7; a weak D match, TRBD2 (6 bases). This clonotype originated in a young man with type 1 diabetes. Here the CDR3 reads CASSPRREFYGYEQYF. The CDR3 coding sequence is TGCGCCAGCAGCCCCCGGAGGGAATTTTACGGGTACGAGCAGTACTTC.